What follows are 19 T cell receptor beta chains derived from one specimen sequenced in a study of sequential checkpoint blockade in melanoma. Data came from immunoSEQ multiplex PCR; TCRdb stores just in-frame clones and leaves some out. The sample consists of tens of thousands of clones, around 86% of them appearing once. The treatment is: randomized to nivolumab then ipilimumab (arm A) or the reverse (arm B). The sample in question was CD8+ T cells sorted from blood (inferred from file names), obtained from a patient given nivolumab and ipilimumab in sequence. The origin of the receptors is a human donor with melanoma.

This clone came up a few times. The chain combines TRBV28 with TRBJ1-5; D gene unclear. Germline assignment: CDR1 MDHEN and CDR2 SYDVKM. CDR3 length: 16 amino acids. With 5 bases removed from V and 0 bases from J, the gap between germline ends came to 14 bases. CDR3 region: CASSPEAGDSNQPQHF. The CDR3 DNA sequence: TGTGCCAGCAGTCCGGAGGCGGGAGATAGCAATCAGCCCCAGCATTTT.

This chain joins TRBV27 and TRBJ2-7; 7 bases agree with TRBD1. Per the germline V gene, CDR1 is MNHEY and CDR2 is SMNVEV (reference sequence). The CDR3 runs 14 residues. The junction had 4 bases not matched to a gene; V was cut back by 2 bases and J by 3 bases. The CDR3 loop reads CASSLEGAYYEQYF. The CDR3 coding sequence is TGTGCCAGCAGTTTAGAGGGGGCATACTACGAGCAGTACTTC.

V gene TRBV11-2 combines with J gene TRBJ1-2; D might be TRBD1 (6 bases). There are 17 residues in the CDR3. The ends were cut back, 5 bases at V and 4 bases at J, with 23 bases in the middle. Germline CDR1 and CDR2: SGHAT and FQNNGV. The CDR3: CASSRDASGTLAYGYTF. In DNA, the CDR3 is TGTGCCAGCAGCAGAGACGCCTCCGGGACACTCGCCTATGGCTACACCTTC.

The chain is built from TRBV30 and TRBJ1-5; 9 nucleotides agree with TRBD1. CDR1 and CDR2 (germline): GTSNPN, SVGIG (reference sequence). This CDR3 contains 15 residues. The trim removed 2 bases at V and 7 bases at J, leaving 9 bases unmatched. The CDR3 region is CAWSIGTGLRQPQHF. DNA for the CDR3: TGTGCCTGGAGTATAGGGACAGGGTTAAGGCAGCCCCAGCATTTT.

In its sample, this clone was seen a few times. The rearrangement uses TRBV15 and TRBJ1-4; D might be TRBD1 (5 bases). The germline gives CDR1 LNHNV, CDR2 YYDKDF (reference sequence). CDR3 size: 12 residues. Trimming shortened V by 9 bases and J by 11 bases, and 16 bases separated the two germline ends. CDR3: CATLLRDNKLFF. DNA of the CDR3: TGTGCCACTCTACTCAGGGATAACAAACTGTTTTTT.

The CDR3: CASSFKSGHSYEQYF. The DNA of the CDR3 is TGTGCCAGCAGTTTTAAATCAGGGCATTCCTACGAGCAGTACTTC. V gene TRBV28 combines with J gene TRBJ2-7; weak D call: TRBD1 (5 bases). V dropped 3 bases and J dropped 1 base, with 13 bases sitting between them. The CDR3 runs 15 residues. Germline CDR1 reads MDHEN; CDR2 reads SYDVKM. Variable domain in full (rest from reference TRBV28 and TRBJ2-7): DVKVTQSSRYLVKRTGEKVFLECVQDMDHENMFWYRQDPGLGLRLIYFSYDVKMKEKGDIPEGYSVSREKKERFSLILESASTNQTSMYLCASSFKSGHSYEQYFGPGTRLTVT.

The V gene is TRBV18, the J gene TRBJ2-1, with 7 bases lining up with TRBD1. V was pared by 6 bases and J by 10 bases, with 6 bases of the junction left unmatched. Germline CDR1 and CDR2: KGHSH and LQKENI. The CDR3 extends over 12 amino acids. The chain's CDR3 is CASSHRGWEQFF. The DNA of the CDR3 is TGTGCCAGCTCCCACAGGGGCTGGGAGCAGTTCTTC.

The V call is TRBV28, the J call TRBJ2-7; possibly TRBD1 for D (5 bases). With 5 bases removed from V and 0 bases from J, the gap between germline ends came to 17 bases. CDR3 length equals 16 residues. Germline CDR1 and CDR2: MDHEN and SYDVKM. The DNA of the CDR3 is TGTGCCAGCAGTCACACATTAGGGGTTGGCTCCTACGAGCAGTACTTC. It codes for CASSHTLGVGSYEQYF.

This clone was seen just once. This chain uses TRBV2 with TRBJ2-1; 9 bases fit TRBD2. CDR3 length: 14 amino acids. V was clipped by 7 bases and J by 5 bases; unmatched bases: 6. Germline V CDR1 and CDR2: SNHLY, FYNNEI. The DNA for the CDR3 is TGTGCCAGCACCGGGACTAGCTTCCACAATGAGCAGTTCTTC. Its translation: CASTGTSFHNEQFF. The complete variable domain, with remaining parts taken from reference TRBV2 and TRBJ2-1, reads EPEVTQTPSHQVTQMGQEVILRCVPISNHLYFYWYRQILGQKVEFLVSFYNNEISEKSEIFDDQFSVERPDGSNFTLKIRSTKLEDSAMYFCASTGTSFHNEQFFGPGTRLTVL.

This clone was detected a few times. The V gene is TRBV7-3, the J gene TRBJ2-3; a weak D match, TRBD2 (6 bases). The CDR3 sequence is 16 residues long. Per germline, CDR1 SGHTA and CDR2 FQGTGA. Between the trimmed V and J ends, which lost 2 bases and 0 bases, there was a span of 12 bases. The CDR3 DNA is TGTGCCAGCAGCTTAGCCAGCGGGCCAAGCACAGATACGCAGTATTTT. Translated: CASSLASGPSTDTQYF.

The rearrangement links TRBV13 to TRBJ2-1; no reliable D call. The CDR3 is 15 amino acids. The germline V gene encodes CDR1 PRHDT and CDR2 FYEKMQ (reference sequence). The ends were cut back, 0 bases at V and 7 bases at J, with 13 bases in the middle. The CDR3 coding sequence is TGTGCCAGCAGCTTAGGTATTAGTAGTTGGAATGAGCAGTTCTTC. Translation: CASSLGISSWNEQFF.

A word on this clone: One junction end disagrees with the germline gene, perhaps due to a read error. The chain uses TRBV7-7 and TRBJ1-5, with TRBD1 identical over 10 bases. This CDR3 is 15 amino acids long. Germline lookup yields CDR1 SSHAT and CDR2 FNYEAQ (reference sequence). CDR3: CASSLGTGDNQPQHF. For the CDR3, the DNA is TGTGCTAGCAGCTTAGGGACAGGGGACAATCAGCCCCAGCATTTT.

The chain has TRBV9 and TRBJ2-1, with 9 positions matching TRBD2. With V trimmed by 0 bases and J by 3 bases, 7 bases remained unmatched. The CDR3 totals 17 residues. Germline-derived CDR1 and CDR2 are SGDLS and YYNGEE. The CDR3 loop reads CASSVGASGTYYNEQFF. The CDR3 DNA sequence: TGTGCCAGCAGCGTAGGGGCTAGCGGGACCTACTACAATGAGCAGTTCTTC. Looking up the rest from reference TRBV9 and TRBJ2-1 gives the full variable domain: DSGVTQTPKHLITATGQRVTLRCSPRSGDLSVYWYQQSLDQGLQFLIQYYNGEERAKGNILERFSAQQFPDLHSELNLSSLELGDSALYFCASSVGASGTYYNEQFFGPGTRLTVL.

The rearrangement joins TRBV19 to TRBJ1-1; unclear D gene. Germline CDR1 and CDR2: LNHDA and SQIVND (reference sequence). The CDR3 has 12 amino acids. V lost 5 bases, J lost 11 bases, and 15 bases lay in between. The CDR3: CASSLGLRPAFF. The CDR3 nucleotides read TGTGCCAGTAGTCTTGGACTCAGACCGGCTTTCTTT. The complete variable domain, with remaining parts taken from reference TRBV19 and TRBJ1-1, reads DGGITQSPKYLFRKEGQNVTLSCEQNLNHDAMYWYRQDPGQGLRLIYYSQIVNDFQKGDIAEGYSVSREKKESFPLTVTSAQKNPTAFYLCASSLGLRPAFFGQGTRLTVV.

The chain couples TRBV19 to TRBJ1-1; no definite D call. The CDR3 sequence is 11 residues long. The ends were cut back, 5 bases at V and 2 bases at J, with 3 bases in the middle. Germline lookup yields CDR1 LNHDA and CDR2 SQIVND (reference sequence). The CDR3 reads CASSPNTEAFF. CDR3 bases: TGTGCCAGTAGTCCTAACACTGAAGCTTTCTTT.

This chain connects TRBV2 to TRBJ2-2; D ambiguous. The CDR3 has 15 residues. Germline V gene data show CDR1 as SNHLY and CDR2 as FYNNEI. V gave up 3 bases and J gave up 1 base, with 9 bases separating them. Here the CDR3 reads CASSDRLLNTGELFF. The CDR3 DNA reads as TGTGCCAGCAGTGATAGACTTCTGAACACCGGGGAGCTGTTTTTT.

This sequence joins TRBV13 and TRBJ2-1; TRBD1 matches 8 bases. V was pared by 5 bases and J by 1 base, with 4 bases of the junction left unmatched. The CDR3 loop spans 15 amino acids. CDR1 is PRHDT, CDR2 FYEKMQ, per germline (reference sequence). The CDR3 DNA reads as TGTGCCAGCAGCCGTACAGGGGGTTCCTACAATGAGCAGTTCTTC. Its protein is CASSRTGGSYNEQFF.

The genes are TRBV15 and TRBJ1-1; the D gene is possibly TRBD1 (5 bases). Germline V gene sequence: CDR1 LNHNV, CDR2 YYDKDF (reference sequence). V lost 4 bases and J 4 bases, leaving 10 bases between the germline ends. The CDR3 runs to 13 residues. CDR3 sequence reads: CATSKEGATEAFF. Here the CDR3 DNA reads TGTGCCACCAGCAAAGAAGGGGCCACTGAAGCTTTCTTT. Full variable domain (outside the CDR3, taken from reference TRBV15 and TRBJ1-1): DAMVIQNPRYQVTQFGKPVTLSCSQTLNHNVMYWYQQKSSQAPKLLFHYYDKDFNNEADTPDNFQSRRPNTSFCFLDIRSPGLGDTAMYLCATSKEGATEAFFGQGTRLTVV.

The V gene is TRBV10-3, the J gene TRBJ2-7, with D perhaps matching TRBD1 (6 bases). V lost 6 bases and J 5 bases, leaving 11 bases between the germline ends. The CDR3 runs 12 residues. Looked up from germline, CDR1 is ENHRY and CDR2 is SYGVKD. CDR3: CAISTGLNEQYF. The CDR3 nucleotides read TGTGCCATCAGCACAGGGCTGAACGAGCAGTACTTC.